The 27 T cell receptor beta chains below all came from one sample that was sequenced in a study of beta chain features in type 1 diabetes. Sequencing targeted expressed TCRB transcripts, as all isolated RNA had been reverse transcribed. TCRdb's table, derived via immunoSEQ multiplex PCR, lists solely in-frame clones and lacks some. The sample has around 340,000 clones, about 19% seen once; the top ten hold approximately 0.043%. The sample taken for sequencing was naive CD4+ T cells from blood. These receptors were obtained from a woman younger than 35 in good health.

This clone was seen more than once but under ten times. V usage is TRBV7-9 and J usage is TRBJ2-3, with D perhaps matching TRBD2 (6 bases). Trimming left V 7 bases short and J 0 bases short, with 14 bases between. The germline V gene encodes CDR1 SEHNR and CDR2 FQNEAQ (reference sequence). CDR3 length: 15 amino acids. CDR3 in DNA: TGTGCCAGCAATCGGGACTCTTCCAGCACAGATACGCAGTATTTT. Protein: CASNRDSSSTDTQYF. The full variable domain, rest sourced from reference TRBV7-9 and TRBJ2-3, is DTGVSQNPRHKITKRGQNVTFRCDPISEHNRLYWYRQTLGQGPEFLTYFQNEAQLEKSRLLSDRFSAERPKGSFSTLEIQRTEQGDSAMYLCASNRDSSSTDTQYFGPGTRLTVL.

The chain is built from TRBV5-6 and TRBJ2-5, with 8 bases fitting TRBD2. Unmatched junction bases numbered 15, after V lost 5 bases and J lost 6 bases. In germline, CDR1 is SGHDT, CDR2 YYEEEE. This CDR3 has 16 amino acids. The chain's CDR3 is CASSTGLAGAWKTQYF. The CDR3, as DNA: TGTGCCAGCAGTACTGGACTAGCCGGCGCCTGGAAGACCCAGTACTTC.

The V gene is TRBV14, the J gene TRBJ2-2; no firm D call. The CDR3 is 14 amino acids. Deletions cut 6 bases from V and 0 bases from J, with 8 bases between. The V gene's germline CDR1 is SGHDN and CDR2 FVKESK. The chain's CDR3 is CASSQNTNTGELFF. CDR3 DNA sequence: TGTGCCAGCAGTCAGAACACGAACACCGGGGAGCTGTTTTTT.

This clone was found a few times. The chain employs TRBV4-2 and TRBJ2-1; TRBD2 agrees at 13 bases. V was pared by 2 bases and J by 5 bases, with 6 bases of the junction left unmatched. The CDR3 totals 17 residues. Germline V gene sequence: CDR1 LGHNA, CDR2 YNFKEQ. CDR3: CASSQNSGTSGDNEQFF. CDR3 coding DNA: TGTGCCAGCAGCCAAAATTCCGGGACTAGCGGGGACAATGAGCAGTTCTTC.

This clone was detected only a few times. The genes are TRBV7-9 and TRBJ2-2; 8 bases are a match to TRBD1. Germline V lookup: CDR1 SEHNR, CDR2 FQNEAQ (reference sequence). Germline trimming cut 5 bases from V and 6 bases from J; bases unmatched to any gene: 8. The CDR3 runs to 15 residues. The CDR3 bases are TGTGCCAGCAGCCTCCGGGACAGGAGGTCCGGGGAGCTGTTTTTT. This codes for CASSLRDRRSGELFF.

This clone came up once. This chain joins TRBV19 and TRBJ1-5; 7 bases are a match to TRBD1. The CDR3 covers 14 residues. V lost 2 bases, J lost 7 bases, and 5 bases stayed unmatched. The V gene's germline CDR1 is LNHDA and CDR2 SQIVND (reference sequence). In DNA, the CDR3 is TGTGCCAGTAGTATATCAGGGGGGCACCAGCCCCAGCATTTT. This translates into CASSISGGHQPQHF.

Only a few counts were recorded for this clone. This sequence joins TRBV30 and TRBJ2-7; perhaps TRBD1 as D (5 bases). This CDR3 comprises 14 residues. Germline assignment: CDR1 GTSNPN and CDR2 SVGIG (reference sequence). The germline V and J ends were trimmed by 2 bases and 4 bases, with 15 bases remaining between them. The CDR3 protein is CAWSLGRVYYEQYF. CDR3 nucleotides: TGTGCCTGGAGTTTGGGCAGGGTGTATTACGAGCAGTACTTC.

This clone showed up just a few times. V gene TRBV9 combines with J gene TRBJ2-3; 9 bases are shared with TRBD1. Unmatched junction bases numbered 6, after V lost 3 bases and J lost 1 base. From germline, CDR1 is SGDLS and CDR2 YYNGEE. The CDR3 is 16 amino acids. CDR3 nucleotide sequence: TGTGCCAGCAGCGCGGCCGGGGACAGGGGCACAGATACGCAGTATTTT. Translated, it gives CASSAAGDRGTDTQYF.

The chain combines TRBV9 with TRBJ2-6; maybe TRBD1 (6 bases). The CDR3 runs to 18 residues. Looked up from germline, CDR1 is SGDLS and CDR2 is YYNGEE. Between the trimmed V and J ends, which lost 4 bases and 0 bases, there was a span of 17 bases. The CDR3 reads CASSLGQNPRSGANVLTF. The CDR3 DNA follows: TGTGCCAGCAGCCTGGGACAAAACCCCCGCTCTGGGGCCAACGTCCTGACTTTC.

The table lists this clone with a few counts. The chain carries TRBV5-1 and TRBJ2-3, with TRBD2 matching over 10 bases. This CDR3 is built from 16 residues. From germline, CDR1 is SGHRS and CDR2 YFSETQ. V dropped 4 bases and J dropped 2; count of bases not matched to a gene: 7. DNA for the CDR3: TGCGCCAGCAGCCGGAGGACTAGCGGAACCACAGATACGCAGTATTTT. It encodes CASSRRTSGTTDTQYF.

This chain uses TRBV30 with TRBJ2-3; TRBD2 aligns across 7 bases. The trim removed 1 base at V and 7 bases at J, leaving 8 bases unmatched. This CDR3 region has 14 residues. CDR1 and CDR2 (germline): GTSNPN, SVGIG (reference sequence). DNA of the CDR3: TGTGCCTGGAGTGCAGGCGGGAGCATGAATACGCAGTATTTT. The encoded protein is CAWSAGGSMNTQYF.

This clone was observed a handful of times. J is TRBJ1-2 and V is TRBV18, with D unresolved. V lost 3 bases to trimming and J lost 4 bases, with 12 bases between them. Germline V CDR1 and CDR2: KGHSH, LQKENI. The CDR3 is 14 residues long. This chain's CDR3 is CASSPFGEGYGYTF. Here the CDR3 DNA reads TGTGCCAGCTCACCGTTCGGGGAAGGCTATGGCTACACCTTC.

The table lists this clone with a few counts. The CDR3 here is CASSEVLGQGAQAFF. For the CDR3, the DNA is TGTGCCAGCAGTGAAGTATTAGGACAGGGGGCGCAGGCTTTCTTT. The chain joins TRBV25-1 to TRBJ1-1; 11 nucleotides align to TRBD1. This CDR3 has 15 residues. Germline trimming cut 2 bases from V and 11 bases from J; bases unmatched to any gene: 10. Germline V gene lookup returns CDR1 MGHDK and CDR2 SYGVNS.

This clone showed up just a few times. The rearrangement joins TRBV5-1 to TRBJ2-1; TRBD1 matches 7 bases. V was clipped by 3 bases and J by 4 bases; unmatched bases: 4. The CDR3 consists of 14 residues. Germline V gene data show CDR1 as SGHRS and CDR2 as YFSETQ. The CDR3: CASSSMTGYNEQFF. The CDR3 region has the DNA TGCGCCAGCAGCTCGATGACAGGGTACAATGAGCAGTTCTTC.

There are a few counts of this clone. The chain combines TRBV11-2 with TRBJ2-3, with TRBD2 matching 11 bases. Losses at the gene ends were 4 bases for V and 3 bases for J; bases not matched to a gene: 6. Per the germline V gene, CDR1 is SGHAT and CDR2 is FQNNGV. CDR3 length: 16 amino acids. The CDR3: CASSSTSGILTDTQYF. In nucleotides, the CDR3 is TGTGCCAGCAGCTCGACTAGCGGGATACTTACAGATACGCAGTATTTT.

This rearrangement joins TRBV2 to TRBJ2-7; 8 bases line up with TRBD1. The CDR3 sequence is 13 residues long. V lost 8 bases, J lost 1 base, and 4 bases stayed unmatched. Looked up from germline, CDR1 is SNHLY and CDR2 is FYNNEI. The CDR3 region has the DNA TGTGCCAGCGGACAGGGTCGGTCCTACGAGCAGTACTTC. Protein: CASGQGRSYEQYF.

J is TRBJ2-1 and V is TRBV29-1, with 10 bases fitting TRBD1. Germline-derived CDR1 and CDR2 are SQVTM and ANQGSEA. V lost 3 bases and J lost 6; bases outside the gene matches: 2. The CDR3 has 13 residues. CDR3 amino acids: CSVERTGGNEQFF. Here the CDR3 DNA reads TGCAGCGTTGAGAGGACAGGGGGCAATGAGCAGTTCTTC.

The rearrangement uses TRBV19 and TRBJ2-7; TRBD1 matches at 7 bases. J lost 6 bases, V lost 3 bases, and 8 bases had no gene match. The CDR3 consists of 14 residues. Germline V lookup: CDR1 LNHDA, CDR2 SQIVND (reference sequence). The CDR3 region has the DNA TGTGCCAGTAGTATCGAAGGACAGGACGCCGAGCAGTACTTC. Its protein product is CASSIEGQDAEQYF.

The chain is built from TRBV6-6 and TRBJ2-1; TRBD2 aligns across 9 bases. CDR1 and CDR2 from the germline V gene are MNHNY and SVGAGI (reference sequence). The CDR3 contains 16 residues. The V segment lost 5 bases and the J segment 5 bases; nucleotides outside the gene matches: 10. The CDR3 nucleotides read TGTGCCAGCAGTCCACCTCGAGCGGGGGGACACAATGAGCAGTTCTTC. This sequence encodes CASSPPRAGGHNEQFF.

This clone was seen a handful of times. Written as DNA, the CDR3 is TGTGCCAGCGGGGGACAGGGGGCGGGGGAGACCCAGTACTTC. It specifies CASGGQGAGETQYF. The chain is built from TRBV4-2 and TRBJ2-5; 12 bases align to TRBD1. The CDR3 has 14 amino acids. The trim removed 8 bases at V and 5 bases at J, leaving 6 bases unmatched. The V gene's germline CDR1 is LGHNA and CDR2 YNFKEQ.

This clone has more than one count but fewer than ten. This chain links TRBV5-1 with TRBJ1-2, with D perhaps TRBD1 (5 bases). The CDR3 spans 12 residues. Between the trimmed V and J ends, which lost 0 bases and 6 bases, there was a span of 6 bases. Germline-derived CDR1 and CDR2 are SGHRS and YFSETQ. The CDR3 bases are TGCGCCAGCAGCTTGGCAGGGAATGGCTACACCTTC. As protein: CASSLAGNGYTF.

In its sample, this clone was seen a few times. The CDR3 sequence is CASSSGSPDTQYF. CDR3 nucleotide sequence: TGCGCCAGCAGTTCCGGGAGCCCAGATACGCAGTATTTT. The chain employs TRBV5-1 and TRBJ2-3, with a tentative D call TRBD2 (6 bases). The CDR3 spans 13 residues. Per the germline V gene, CDR1 is SGHRS and CDR2 is YFSETQ. V was clipped by 5 bases and J by 4 bases, with 11 bases between them.

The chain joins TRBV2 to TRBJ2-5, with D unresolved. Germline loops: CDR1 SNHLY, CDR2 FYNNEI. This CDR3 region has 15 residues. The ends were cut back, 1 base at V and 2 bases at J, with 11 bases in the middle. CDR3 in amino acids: CASSEVVGDQETQYF. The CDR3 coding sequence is TGTGCCAGCAGTGAAGTTGTAGGAGATCAAGAGACCCAGTACTTC.

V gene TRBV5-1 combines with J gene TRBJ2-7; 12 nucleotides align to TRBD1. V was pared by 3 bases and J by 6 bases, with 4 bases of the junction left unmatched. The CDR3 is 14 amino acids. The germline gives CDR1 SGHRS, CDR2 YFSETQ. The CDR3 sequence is CASSYGTGGGEQYF. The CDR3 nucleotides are TGCGCCAGCAGCTACGGGACAGGGGGCGGCGAGCAGTACTTC.

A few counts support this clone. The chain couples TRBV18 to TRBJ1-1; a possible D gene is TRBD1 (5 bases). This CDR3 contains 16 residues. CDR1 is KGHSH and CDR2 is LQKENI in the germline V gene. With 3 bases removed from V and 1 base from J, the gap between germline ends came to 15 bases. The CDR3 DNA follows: TGTGCCAGCTCACCTGGGCAGGGCGTAGAGAACACTGAAGCTTTCTTT. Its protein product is CASSPGQGVENTEAFF.

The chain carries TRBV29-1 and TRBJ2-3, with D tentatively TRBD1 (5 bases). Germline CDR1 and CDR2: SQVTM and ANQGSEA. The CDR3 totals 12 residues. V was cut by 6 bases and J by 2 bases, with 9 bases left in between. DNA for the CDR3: TGCAGCGTGAAGACAGACACAGATACGCAGTATTTT. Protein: CSVKTDTDTQYF.

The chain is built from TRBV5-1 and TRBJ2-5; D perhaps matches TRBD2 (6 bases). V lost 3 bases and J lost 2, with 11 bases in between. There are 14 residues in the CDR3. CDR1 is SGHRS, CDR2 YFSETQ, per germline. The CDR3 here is CASSSLLAQETQYF. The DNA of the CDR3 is TGCGCCAGCAGCTCCTTACTAGCTCAAGAGACCCAGTACTTC.